This TCR beta chain was sequenced in a study of PD-1 blockade in classical Hodgkin lymphoma. On the study more broadly: Once every 2 weeks, patients received intravenous nivolumab at 3 mg/kg. Study findings and constraints: CD4+ TCR diversity, unlike CD8+, climbed significantly by C4D1. Exclusion was applied to patients who started nivolumab under 1 year after ASCT.

Remarks on this clone: Its antigen remains unidentified.

No patient escaped relapse after autologous stem cell transplantation, and brentuximab vedotin exposure varied. Patients reached a best response of complete response, partial response or progressive disease. Assay used: immunoSEQ multiplex PCR; TCRdb lists only in-frame clones, some missing. The sample contains tens of thousands of clones, around 80% of which appear only once. Per germline, CDR1 LNHDA and CDR2 SQIVND (reference sequence). Trimming removed 5 bases from V and 2 bases from J, with 16 bases in between. This CDR3 has 15 residues. The source was peripheral blood mononuclear cells (PBMCs), collected before the second cycle of nivolumab. The chain uses TRBV19 and TRBJ2-7; D assignment may be TRBD1 or TRBD2 (5 bases each). This receptor was obtained from a human donor with classical Hodgkin lymphoma. CDR3 sequence (DNA): TGTGCCAGTAGTGACCGGGACGCCCTTCCCTACGAGCAGTACTTC. Amino acid sequence: CASSDRDALPYEQYF. The entire variable domain, with the rest obtained from reference TRBV19 and TRBJ2-7, is as follows: DGGITQSPKYLFRKEGQNVTLSCEQNLNHDAMYWYRQDPGQGLRLIYYSQIVNDFQKGDIAEGYSVSREKKESFPLTVTSAQKNPTAFYLCASSDRDALPYEQYFGPGTRLTVT.